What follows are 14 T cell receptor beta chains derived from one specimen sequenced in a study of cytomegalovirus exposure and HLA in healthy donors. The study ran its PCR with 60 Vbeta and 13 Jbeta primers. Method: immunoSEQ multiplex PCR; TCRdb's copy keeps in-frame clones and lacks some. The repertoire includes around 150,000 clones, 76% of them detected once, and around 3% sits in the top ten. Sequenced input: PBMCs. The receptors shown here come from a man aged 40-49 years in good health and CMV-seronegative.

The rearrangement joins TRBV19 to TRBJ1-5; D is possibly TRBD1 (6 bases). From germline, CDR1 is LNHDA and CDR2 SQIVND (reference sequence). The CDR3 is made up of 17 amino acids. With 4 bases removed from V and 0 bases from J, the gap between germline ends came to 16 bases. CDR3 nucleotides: TGTGCCAGTAGTAGGAGAGTAAGAGGGGGTAGCAATCAGCCCCAGCATTTT. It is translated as CASSRRVRGGSNQPQHF.

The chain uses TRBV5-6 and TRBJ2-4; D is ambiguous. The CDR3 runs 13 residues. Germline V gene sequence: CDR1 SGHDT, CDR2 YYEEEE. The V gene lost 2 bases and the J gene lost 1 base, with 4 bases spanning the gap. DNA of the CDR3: TGTGCCAGCAGCTTCGGTGCCAAAAACATTCAGTACTTC. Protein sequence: CASSFGAKNIQYF.

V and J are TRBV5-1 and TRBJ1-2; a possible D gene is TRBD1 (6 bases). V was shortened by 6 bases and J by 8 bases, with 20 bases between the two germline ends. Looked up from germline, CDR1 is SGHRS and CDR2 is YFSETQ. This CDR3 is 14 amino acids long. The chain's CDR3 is CASTSESQGKGYTF. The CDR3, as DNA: TGCGCCAGCACCTCGGAATCACAGGGTAAAGGCTACACCTTC.

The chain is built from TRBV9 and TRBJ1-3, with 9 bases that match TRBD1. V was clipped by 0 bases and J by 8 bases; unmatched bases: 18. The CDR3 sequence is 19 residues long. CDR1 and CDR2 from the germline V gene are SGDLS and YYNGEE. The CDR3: CASSVATPGQGRPWDTIYF. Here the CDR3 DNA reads TGTGCCAGCAGCGTAGCTACTCCCGGACAGGGGCGACCGTGGGACACCATATATTTT.

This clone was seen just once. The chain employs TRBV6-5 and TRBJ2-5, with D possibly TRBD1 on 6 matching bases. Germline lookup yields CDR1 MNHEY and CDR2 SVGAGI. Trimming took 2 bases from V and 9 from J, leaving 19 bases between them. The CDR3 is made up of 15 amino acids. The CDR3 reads CASSYHEGGVSSQYF. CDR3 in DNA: TGTGCCAGCAGTTACCACGAAGGGGGAGTATCGTCCCAGTACTTC.

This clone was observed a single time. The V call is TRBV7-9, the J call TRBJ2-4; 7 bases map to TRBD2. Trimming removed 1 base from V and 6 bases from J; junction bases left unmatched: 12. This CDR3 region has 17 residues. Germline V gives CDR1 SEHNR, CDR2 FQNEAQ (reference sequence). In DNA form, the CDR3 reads TGTGCCAGCAGCTTAGTTCCGGGGGGTTATCCTAGAAACATTCAGTACTTC. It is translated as CASSLVPGGYPRNIQYF. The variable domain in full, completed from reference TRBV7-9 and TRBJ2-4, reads DTGVSQNPRHKITKRGQNVTFRCDPISEHNRLYWYRQTLGQGPEFLTYFQNEAQLEKSRLLSDRFSAERPKGSFSTLEIQRTEQGDSAMYLCASSLVPGGYPRNIQYFGAGTRLSVL.

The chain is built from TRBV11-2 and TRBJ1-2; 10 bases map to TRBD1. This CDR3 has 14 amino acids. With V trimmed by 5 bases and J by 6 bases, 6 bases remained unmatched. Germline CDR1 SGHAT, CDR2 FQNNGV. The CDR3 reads CASSLLTGGDGYTF. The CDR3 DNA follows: TGTGCCAGCAGCCTCCTGACAGGGGGCGATGGCTACACCTTC.

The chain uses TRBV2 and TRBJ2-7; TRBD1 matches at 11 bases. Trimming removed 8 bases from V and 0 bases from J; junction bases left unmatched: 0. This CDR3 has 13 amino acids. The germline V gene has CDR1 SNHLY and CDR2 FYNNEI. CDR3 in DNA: TGTGCCAGCGGGACAGGGGGCTCCTACGAGCAGTACTTC. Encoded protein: CASGTGGSYEQYF.

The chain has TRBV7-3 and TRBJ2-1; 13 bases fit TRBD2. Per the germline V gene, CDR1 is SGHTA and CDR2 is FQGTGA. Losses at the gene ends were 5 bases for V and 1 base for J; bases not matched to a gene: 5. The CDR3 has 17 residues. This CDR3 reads CASSRGTSGASYNEQFF. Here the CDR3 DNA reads TGTGCCAGCAGCCGGGGGACTAGCGGGGCTTCCTACAATGAGCAGTTCTTC.

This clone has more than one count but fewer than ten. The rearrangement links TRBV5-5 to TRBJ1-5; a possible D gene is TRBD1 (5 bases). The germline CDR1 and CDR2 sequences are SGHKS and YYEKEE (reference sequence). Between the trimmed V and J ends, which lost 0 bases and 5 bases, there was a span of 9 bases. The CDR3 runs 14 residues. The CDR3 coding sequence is TGTGCCAGCAGCTTGGACCAGGGATATCAGCCCCAGCATTTT. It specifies CASSLDQGYQPQHF.

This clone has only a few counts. The CDR3 region is CASSQDYLALQGTSREQYF. In DNA form, the CDR3 reads TGCGCCAGCAGCCAAGATTACCTTGCCTTACAGGGGACTTCCCGCGAGCAGTACTTC. J is TRBJ2-7 and V is TRBV4-1; D might be TRBD1 (7 bases). The germline CDR1 and CDR2 sequences are MGHRA and YSYEKL. Between the trimmed V and J ends, which lost 0 bases and 6 bases, there was a span of 27 bases. The length of the CDR3 is 19 residues.

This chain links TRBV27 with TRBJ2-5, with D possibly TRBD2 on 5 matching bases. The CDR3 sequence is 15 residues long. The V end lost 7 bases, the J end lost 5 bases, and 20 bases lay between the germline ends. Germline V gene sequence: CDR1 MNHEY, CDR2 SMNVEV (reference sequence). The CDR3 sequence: CASKRTGNPLETQYF. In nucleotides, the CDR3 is TGTGCCAGCAAGAGGACGGGAAACCCCCTGGAGACCCAGTACTTC.

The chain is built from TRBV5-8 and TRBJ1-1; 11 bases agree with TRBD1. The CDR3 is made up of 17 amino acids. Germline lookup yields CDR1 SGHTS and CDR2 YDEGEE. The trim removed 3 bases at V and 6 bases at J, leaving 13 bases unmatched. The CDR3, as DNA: TGTGCCAGCAGCTGGAAATTACGGGGACAGGGGGTCCCTGAAGCTTTCTTT. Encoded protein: CASSWKLRGQGVPEAFF.

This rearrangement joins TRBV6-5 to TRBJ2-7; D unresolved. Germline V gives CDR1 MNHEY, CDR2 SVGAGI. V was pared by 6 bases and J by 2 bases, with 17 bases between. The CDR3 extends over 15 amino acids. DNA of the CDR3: TGTGCCAGCAGGTACCACGGAAGCGATACCTACGAGCAGTACTTC. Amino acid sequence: CASRYHGSDTYEQYF.